A selection of T cell receptor beta chains follows, all from one sample in a study of siplizumab effects on memory and regulatory T cells. The data were produced by immunoSEQ multiplex PCR, yet TCRdb's version contains in-frame clones alone and is incomplete. Among over 85,000 clones listed, roughly 90% were seen once. Specimen: CD4+ T cells sorted from blood. These receptors were taken from a human donor in good health. The CDR3 runs from the conserved cysteine through the conserved F or W. Fields, in order: D gene, clone size, J gene, V gene, CDR3 protein, CDR3 DNA. The D gene is left open where the match is weak. Clone size is given for some rows only: seen once, a few or many times, or a class if the clone is expanded.

D gene: -; clone size: once; J gene: TRBJ1-2; V gene: TRBV6-5; CDR3 protein: CASSVGGADYGYTF; CDR3 DNA: TGTGCCAGCAGTGTGGGGGGGGCGGACTATGGCTACACCTTC
D gene: -; clone size: -; J gene: TRBJ2-5; V gene: TRBV2; CDR3 protein: CASSEALETQYF; CDR3 DNA: TGTGCCAGCAGTGAAGCGTTGGAGACCCAGTACTTC
D gene: TRBD1; clone size: -; J gene: TRBJ1-5; V gene: TRBV18; CDR3 protein: CASSPGQGGQPQHF; CDR3 DNA: TGTGCCAGCTCGCCGGGACAGGGTGGGCAGCCCCAGCATTTT
D gene: -; clone size: once; J gene: TRBJ1-2; V gene: TRBV7-2; CDR3 protein: CASSSDDGSISGYTF; CDR3 DNA: TGTGCCAGCAGCTCAGACGACGGCTCCATATCGGGCTACACCTTC
D gene: -; clone size: -; J gene: TRBJ1-5; V gene: TRBV28; CDR3 protein: CASSSPGGGARGNQPQHF; CDR3 DNA: TGTGCCAGCAGTTCCCCCGGAGGGGGGGCGAGGGGCAATCAGCCCCAGCATTTT
D gene: -; clone size: -; J gene: TRBJ2-5; V gene: TRBV11-2; CDR3 protein: CASSLALSETQYF; CDR3 DNA: TGTGCCAGCAGCTTAGCGCTGTCAGAGACCCAGTACTTC
D gene: -; clone size: -; J gene: TRBJ2-5; V gene: TRBV6-5; CDR3 protein: CASSYSKTRKWETQYF; CDR3 DNA: TGTGCCAGCAGTTACTCGAAAACTAGAAAGTGGGAGACCCAGTACTTC
D gene: TRBD2; clone size: -; J gene: TRBJ2-5; V gene: TRBV6-5; CDR3 protein: CASSYRGGGAETQYF; CDR3 DNA: TGTGCCAGCAGTTACCGCGGGGGAGGGGCCGAGACCCAGTACTTC
D gene: -; clone size: -; J gene: TRBJ2-3; V gene: TRBV19; CDR3 protein: CASSIAGVDDTQYF; CDR3 DNA: TGTGCCAGTAGTATAGCGGGAGTAGACGATACGCAGTATTTT
D gene: -; clone size: -; J gene: TRBJ2-5; V gene: TRBV10-1; CDR3 protein: CASSARQDQETQYF; CDR3 DNA: TGCGCCAGCAGTGCCCGACAGGACCAAGAGACCCAGTACTTC
D gene: -; clone size: -; J gene: TRBJ1-1; V gene: TRBV27; CDR3 protein: CASSLQGNPEAFF; CDR3 DNA: TGTGCCAGCAGTTTACAGGGAAACCCTGAAGCTTTCTTT
D gene: -; clone size: once; J gene: TRBJ2-5; V gene: TRBV2; CDR3 protein: CASSYEGSRQETQYF; CDR3 DNA: TGTGCCAGCAGTTACGAGGGATCCCGCCAAGAGACCCAGTACTTC
D gene: -; clone size: -; J gene: TRBJ2-5; V gene: TRBV18; CDR3 protein: CASSPRRIQETQYF; CDR3 DNA: TGTGCCAGCTCACCCCGGAGGATACAAGAGACCCAGTACTTC
D gene: -; clone size: once; J gene: TRBJ2-7; V gene: TRBV6-5; CDR3 protein: CASSYFRGFAYEQYF; CDR3 DNA: TGTGCCAGCAGTTACTTTCGGGGTTTCGCCTACGAGCAGTACTTC
D gene: -; clone size: -; J gene: TRBJ2-2; V gene: TRBV20-1; CDR3 protein: CSAVRTGELFF; CDR3 DNA: TGCAGTGCCGTTAGAACCGGGGAGCTGTTTTTT
D gene: -; clone size: -; J gene: TRBJ2-5; V gene: TRBV10-3; CDR3 protein: CAITEGGPGRETQYF; CDR3 DNA: TGTGCCATCACCGAAGGAGGGCCCGGACGGGAGACCCAGTACTTC
D gene: -; clone size: -; J gene: TRBJ1-2; V gene: TRBV6-5; CDR3 protein: CASSGSSGGYTF; CDR3 DNA: TGTGCCAGCAGTGGGAGCTCGGGCGGCTACACCTTC
D gene: -; clone size: -; J gene: TRBJ2-3; V gene: TRBV7-7; CDR3 protein: CASAQAVDTDTQYF; CDR3 DNA: TGTGCTAGCGCACAAGCGGTAGACACAGATACGCAGTATTTT
D gene: -; clone size: -; J gene: TRBJ2-7; V gene: TRBV14; CDR3 protein: CASSQAGTWASYEQYF; CDR3 DNA: TGTGCCAGCAGCCAAGCGGGCACATGGGCCTCCTACGAGCAGTACTTC
D gene: TRBD2; clone size: -; J gene: TRBJ2-3; V gene: TRBV19; CDR3 protein: CASNQRGNTQYF; CDR3 DNA: TGTGCCAGTAACCAGCGGGGGAATACGCAGTATTTT
D gene: TRBD2; clone size: -; J gene: TRBJ2-1; V gene: TRBV6-5; CDR3 protein: CASSPGLGHDEQFF; CDR3 DNA: TGTGCCAGCAGCCCAGGACTAGGTCACGATGAGCAGTTCTTC
D gene: TRBD2; clone size: -; J gene: TRBJ2-3; V gene: TRBV6-5; CDR3 protein: CASSSRLAGGTDTQYF; CDR3 DNA: TGTGCCAGCAGTTCGAGACTAGCGGGGGGCACAGATACGCAGTATTTT
D gene: -; clone size: once; J gene: TRBJ1-1; V gene: TRBV6-5; CDR3 protein: CASSSTTETEAFF; CDR3 DNA: TGTGCCAGCAGTTCAACGACAGAAACTGAAGCTTTCTTT
D gene: TRBD2; clone size: -; J gene: TRBJ2-7; V gene: TRBV5-4; CDR3 protein: CASSLGGTSGSSYEQYF; CDR3 DNA: TGTGCCAGCAGCTTGGGCGGGACTAGCGGGAGTTCATACGAGCAGTACTTC
D gene: -; clone size: -; J gene: TRBJ1-2; V gene: TRBV5-5; CDR3 protein: CASSPPASNYGYTF; CDR3 DNA: TGTGCCAGCAGCCCCCCCGCCTCAAACTATGGCTACACCTTC
D gene: -; clone size: -; J gene: TRBJ2-7; V gene: TRBV28; CDR3 protein: CASTPRWGQKSYEQYF; CDR3 DNA: TGTGCCAGCACCCCACGCTGGGGGCAAAAATCCTACGAGCAGTACTTC
D gene: -; clone size: -; J gene: TRBJ2-3; V gene: TRBV9; CDR3 protein: CASSVGASGGGETQYF; CDR3 DNA: TGTGCCAGCAGCGTAGGGGCTAGCGGAGGGGGCGAGACGCAGTATTTT
D gene: -; clone size: -; J gene: TRBJ2-3; V gene: TRBV5-6; CDR3 protein: CASSLGQVPQYF; CDR3 DNA: TGTGCCAGCAGCTTGGGCCAGGTTCCACAGTATTTT
D gene: -; clone size: -; J gene: TRBJ2-7; V gene: TRBV2; CDR3 protein: CASSDTSSYEQYF; CDR3 DNA: TGTGCCAGCAGCGACACCTCCTCCTACGAGCAGTACTTC
D gene: -; clone size: once; J gene: TRBJ2-1; V gene: TRBV5-1; CDR3 protein: CASSPSKGGSPYNEQFF; CDR3 DNA: TGCGCCAGCAGCCCCTCCAAAGGAGGGAGCCCCTACAATGAGCAGTTCTTC
D gene: -; clone size: -; J gene: TRBJ1-2; V gene: TRBV10-3; CDR3 protein: CAIAFGANYGYTF; CDR3 DNA: TGTGCCATCGCCTTCGGGGCCAACTATGGCTACACCTTC
D gene: TRBD1; clone size: -; J gene: TRBJ2-1; V gene: TRBV5-1; CDR3 protein: CASSFRDSRGNEQFF; CDR3 DNA: TGCGCCAGCAGCTTCCGGGACAGCCGGGGCAATGAGCAGTTCTTC
D gene: TRBD1; clone size: -; J gene: TRBJ2-2; V gene: TRBV6-1; CDR3 protein: CASSEPQGQGGTGELFF; CDR3 DNA: TGTGCCAGCAGTGAACCCCAGGGACAGGGTGGCACCGGGGAGCTGTTTTTT
D gene: -; clone size: -; J gene: TRBJ2-7; V gene: TRBV6-1; CDR3 protein: CASSEVTGLYEQYF; CDR3 DNA: TGTGCCAGCAGTGAAGTAACAGGTCTCTACGAGCAGTACTTC
D gene: -; clone size: -; J gene: TRBJ2-5; V gene: TRBV7-6; CDR3 protein: CASSPRIQETQYF; CDR3 DNA: TGTGCCAGCAGCCCCCGGATCCAAGAGACCCAGTACTTC
D gene: -; clone size: once; J gene: TRBJ2-7; V gene: TRBV19; CDR3 protein: CASRRTAESYEQYF; CDR3 DNA: TGTGCCAGTAGACGTACTGCTGAGAGCTACGAGCAGTACTTC
D gene: TRBD2; clone size: -; J gene: TRBJ2-1; V gene: TRBV7-9; CDR3 protein: CASSQRGRAQINEQFF; CDR3 DNA: TGTGCCAGCAGTCAACGCGGGAGGGCCCAAATTAATGAGCAGTTCTTC
D gene: TRBD1; clone size: -; J gene: TRBJ2-6; V gene: TRBV19; CDR3 protein: CASTRTGGAGANVLTF; CDR3 DNA: TGTGCCAGCACACGGACAGGGGGGGCCGGGGCCAACGTCCTGACTTTC
D gene: TRBD1; clone size: -; J gene: TRBJ2-2; V gene: TRBV5-6; CDR3 protein: CASSRGTGNTGELFF; CDR3 DNA: TGTGCCAGCAGCCGCGGGACAGGGAACACCGGGGAGCTGTTTTTT
D gene: TRBD2; clone size: -; J gene: TRBJ2-1; V gene: TRBV7-9; CDR3 protein: CASVLSSGRALGPHNEQFF; CDR3 DNA: TGTGCCAGCGTTTTATCTAGCGGGAGGGCCTTGGGCCCCCACAATGAGCAGTTCTTC
D gene: -; clone size: -; J gene: TRBJ2-1; V gene: TRBV11-3; CDR3 protein: CASSLVAMGEQFF; CDR3 DNA: TGTGCCAGCAGCTTAGTAGCGATGGGGGAGCAGTTCTTC
D gene: -; clone size: -; J gene: TRBJ2-6; V gene: TRBV18; CDR3 protein: CASKGSGANVLTF; CDR3 DNA: TGTGCCAGCAAGGGCTCTGGGGCCAACGTCCTGACTTTC
D gene: TRBD1; clone size: few; J gene: TRBJ2-3; V gene: TRBV5-4; CDR3 protein: CASSRDRDPRTDTQYF; CDR3 DNA: TGTGCCAGCAGCAGGGACAGGGACCCGCGGACAGATACGCAGTATTTT
D gene: -; clone size: -; J gene: TRBJ2-1; V gene: TRBV18; CDR3 protein: CASSPRSLGAVEFF; CDR3 DNA: TGTGCCAGCTCACCACGGTCTCTGGGGGCGGTGGAGTTCTTC
D gene: TRBD2; clone size: -; J gene: TRBJ2-3; V gene: TRBV19; CDR3 protein: CASSKLAGGTDTQYF; CDR3 DNA: TGTGCCAGTAGTAAGCTAGCGGGGGGCACAGATACGCAGTATTTT
D gene: TRBD2; clone size: -; J gene: TRBJ2-3; V gene: TRBV6-1; CDR3 protein: CASRNSGSTTDTQYF; CDR3 DNA: TGTGCCAGCAGGAATAGCGGGAGTACCACAGATACGCAGTATTTT
D gene: -; clone size: -; J gene: TRBJ2-3; V gene: TRBV5-1; CDR3 protein: CASSYRPRQGSTDTQYF; CDR3 DNA: TGCGCCAGCAGCTACCGCCCGCGGCAGGGTAGCACAGATACGCAGTATTTT
D gene: TRBD2; clone size: -; J gene: TRBJ2-2; V gene: TRBV7-6; CDR3 protein: CASSPRGGGQAGGGQNTGELFF; CDR3 DNA: TGTGCCAGCAGCCCTCGAGGAGGTGGTCAAGCGGGAGGGGGACAGAACACCGGGGAGCTGTTTTTT
D gene: -; clone size: -; J gene: TRBJ1-1; V gene: TRBV6-5; CDR3 protein: CASGTGGANTEAFF; CDR3 DNA: TGTGCCAGCGGAACCGGAGGGGCAAATACTGAAGCTTTCTTT
D gene: -; clone size: -; J gene: TRBJ1-1; V gene: TRBV10-3; CDR3 protein: CAISEQTNTEAFF; CDR3 DNA: TGTGCCATCAGTGAACAGACGAACACTGAAGCTTTCTTT
D gene: -; clone size: -; J gene: TRBJ1-4; V gene: TRBV6-6; CDR3 protein: CASSARGGEKLFF; CDR3 DNA: TGTGCCAGCAGTGCCCGGGGGGGTGAAAAACTGTTTTTT
D gene: -; clone size: once; J gene: TRBJ2-4; V gene: TRBV6-1; CDR3 protein: CASSGARVQYF; CDR3 DNA: TGTGCCAGCAGCGGGGCTCGTGTTCAGTACTTC
D gene: TRBD1; clone size: -; J gene: TRBJ1-1; V gene: TRBV7-2; CDR3 protein: CASSLRGGDTEAFF; CDR3 DNA: TGTGCCAGCAGCTTACGAGGGGGCGACACTGAAGCTTTCTTT
D gene: -; clone size: few; J gene: TRBJ1-1; V gene: TRBV9; CDR3 protein: CASSVKLDSNTEAFF; CDR3 DNA: TGTGCCAGCAGCGTCAAACTTGACAGTAACACTGAAGCTTTCTTT
D gene: -; clone size: -; J gene: TRBJ2-3; V gene: TRBV4-1; CDR3 protein: CASSQLPNTDTQYF; CDR3 DNA: TGCGCCAGCAGCCAATTACCAAACACAGATACGCAGTATTTT